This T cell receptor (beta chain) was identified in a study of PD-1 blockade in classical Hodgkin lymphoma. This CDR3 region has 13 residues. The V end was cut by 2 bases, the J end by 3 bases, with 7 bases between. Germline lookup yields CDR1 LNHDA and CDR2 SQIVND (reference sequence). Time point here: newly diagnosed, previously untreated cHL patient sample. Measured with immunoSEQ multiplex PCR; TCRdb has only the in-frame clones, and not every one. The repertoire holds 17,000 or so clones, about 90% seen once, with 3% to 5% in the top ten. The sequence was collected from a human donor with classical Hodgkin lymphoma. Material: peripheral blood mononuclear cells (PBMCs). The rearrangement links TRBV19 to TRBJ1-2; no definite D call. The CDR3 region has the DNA TGTGCCAGTAGTATAAAAGACTACTATGGCTACACCTTC. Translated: CASSIKDYYGYTF.